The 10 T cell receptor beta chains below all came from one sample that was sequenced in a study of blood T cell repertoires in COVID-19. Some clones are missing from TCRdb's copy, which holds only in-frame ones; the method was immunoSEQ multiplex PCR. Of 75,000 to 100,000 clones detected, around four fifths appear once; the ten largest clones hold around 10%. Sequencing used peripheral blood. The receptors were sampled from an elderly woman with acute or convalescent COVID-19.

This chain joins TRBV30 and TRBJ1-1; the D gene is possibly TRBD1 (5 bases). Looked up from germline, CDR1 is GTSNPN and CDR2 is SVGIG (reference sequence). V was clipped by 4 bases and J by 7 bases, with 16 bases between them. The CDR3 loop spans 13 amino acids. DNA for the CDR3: TGTGCCTGGACCCCCCGTGGGGGACTTGAAGCTTTCTTT. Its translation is CAWTPRGGLEAFF.

DNA of the CDR3: TGTGCCAGTACCCAGGAGGGGACAGATACGCAGTATTTT. It encodes CASTQEGTDTQYF. The chain couples TRBV19 to TRBJ2-3; tentative D call: TRBD2 (6 bases). The germline CDR1 and CDR2 sequences are LNHDA and SQIVND (reference sequence). The germline V and J ends were trimmed by 7 bases and 3 bases, with 11 bases remaining between them. The CDR3 has 13 amino acids.

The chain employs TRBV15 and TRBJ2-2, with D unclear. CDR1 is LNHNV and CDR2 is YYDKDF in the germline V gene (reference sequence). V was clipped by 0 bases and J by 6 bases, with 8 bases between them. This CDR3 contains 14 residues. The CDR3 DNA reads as TGTGCCACCAGCAGAGATCGCAGTCCCGGGGAGCTGTTTTTT. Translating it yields CATSRDRSPGELFF.

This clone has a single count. The CDR3 bases are TGTGCCAGCCTAGCGGGGGGGCACGAGACCCAGTACTTC. The encoded protein is CASLAGGHETQYF. The chain joins TRBV7-9 to TRBJ2-5, with 12 bases aligning to TRBD2. The CDR3 spans 13 residues. CDR1 and CDR2 (germline): SEHNR, FQNEAQ (reference sequence). V was pared by 8 bases and J by 5 bases, with 3 bases of the junction left unmatched. The variable domain in full, with the rest retrieved from reference TRBV7-9 and TRBJ2-5, is DTGVSQNPRHKITKRGQNVTFRCDPISEHNRLYWYRQTLGQGPEFLTYFQNEAQLEKSRLLSDRFSAERPKGSFSTLEIQRTEQGDSAMYLCASLAGGHETQYFGPGTRLLVL.

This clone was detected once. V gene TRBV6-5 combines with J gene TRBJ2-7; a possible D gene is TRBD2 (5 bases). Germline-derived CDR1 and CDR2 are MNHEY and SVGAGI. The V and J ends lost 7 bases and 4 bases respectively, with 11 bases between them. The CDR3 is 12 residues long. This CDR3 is CASKGSSYEQYF. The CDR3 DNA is TGTGCCAGCAAAGGGAGCAGTTACGAGCAGTACTTC.

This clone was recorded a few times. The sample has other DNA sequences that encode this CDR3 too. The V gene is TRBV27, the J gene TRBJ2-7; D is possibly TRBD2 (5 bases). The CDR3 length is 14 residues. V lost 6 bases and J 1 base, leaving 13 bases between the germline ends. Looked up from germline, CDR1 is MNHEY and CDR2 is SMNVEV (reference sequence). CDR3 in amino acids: CASSPEGGSYEQYF. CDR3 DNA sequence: TGTGCCAGCAGCCCTGAGGGCGGATCCTACGAGCAGTACTTC.

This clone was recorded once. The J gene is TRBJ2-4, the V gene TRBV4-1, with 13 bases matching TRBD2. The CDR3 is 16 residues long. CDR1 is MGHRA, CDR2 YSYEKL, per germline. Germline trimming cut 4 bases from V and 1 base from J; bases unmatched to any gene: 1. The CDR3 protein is CASSPTSGRAKNIQYF. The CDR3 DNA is TGCGCCAGCAGCCCGACTAGCGGGAGGGCCAAAAACATTCAGTACTTC.

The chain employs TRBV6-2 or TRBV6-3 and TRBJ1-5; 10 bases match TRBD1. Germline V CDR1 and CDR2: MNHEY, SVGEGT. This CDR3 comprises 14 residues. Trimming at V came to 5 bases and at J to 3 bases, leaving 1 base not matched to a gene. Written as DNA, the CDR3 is TGTGCCAGCAGTGACAGGGGGCACAATCAGCCCCAGCATTTT. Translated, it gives CASSDRGHNQPQHF.

The CDR3 loop reads CASSPDRGYGYTF. The DNA of the CDR3 is TGTGCCAGCAGCCCAGACAGGGGATATGGCTACACCTTC. V usage is TRBV7-9 and J usage is TRBJ1-2; TRBD1 matches 8 bases. The CDR3 is made up of 13 amino acids. The V and J ends lost 5 bases and 5 bases, in that order; junction bases with no gene match: 4. The V gene's germline CDR1 is SEHNR and CDR2 FQNEAQ (reference sequence).

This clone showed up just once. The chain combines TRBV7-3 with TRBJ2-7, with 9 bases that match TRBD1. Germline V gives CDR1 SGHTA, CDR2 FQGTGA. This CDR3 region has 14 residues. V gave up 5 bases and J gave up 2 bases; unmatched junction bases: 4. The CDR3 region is CASSLGQGTYEQYF. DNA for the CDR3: TGTGCCAGCAGCCTAGGACAGGGGACCTACGAGCAGTACTTC.